The text below deals with one TCR beta chain. Its antigen is not identified. Researchers ran the PCR with 60 Vbeta and 13 Jbeta primers. The protocol was immunoSEQ multiplex PCR, while the TCRdb copy is restricted to in-frame clones and leaves out a portion. The sample lists around 110,000 clones, around 85% occurring once. This specimen belongs to a study of cytomegalovirus exposure and HLA in healthy donors. Whole-study findings and limits: Later analysis demonstrated an association between a missense DCLRE1C variant and TCR beta V- and J-gene trimming. A later analysis linked some 17,000 TCR beta sequences to HLA alleles at 0.05 false discovery rate. Researchers catalogued approximately 160 TCR beta chains as cytomegalovirus-associated.

This CDR3 comprises 14 residues. V lost 10 bases, J lost 1 base, and 17 bases lay in between. Germline values: CDR1 MNHNS, CDR2 SASEGT. The source material was PBMCs. The chain has TRBV6-1 and TRBJ2-7; TRBD1 is a possible D gene (5 bases). The origin of this receptor is a man aged 30-40 years in good health and CMV-seronegative. The CDR3, as DNA: TGTGCCACCGCCAAAAGCCCAGGGTCCTACGAGCAGTACTTC. This gives the protein CATAKSPGSYEQYF.